The 21 T cell receptor beta chains below all came from one sample that was sequenced in a study of Ad26.COV2.S vaccination and SARS-CoV-2 variants. Data came from immunoSEQ multiplex PCR; TCRdb stores just in-frame clones and leaves some out. Of 300,000 to 400,000 clones listed, 87% are singletons. Documented treatment: around 19 received Ad26.COV2.S at low or high dose, single or two shots; 5 received placebo; per-sample allocation not given. On day 63 after the first injection, vaccine and placebo recipients gave samples. Sequences were derived from peripheral blood, sampled in a trial of Ad26.COV2.S vaccine versus placebo. Receptors originate from a person aged 18-65 years who received the Ad26.COV2.S COVID-19 vaccine or a placebo.

This rearrangement joins TRBV20-1 to TRBJ1-2; D gene unclear. The CDR3 runs 11 residues. V lost 4 bases and J lost 6, with 9 bases in between. Germline V gene lookup returns CDR1 DFQATT and CDR2 SNEGSKA (reference sequence). CDR3 sequence: CSAIEFDGYTF. The DNA of the CDR3 is TGCAGTGCTATCGAGTTTGATGGCTACACCTTC.

V usage is TRBV9 and J usage is TRBJ1-2, with D unclear. Trimming stripped 3 bases from V and 7 bases from J, with 7 bases between. The CDR3 contains 11 residues. CDR1 SGDLS and CDR2 YYNGEE come from the germline V gene. In DNA, the CDR3 is TGTGCCAGCAGCGAGGGAAGTGGCTACACCTTC. Protein: CASSEGSGYTF.

This clone was detected once. This sequence joins TRBV14 and TRBJ2-2, with unresolved D. Germline CDR1 reads SGHDN; CDR2 reads FVKESK. Trimming shortened V by 6 bases and J by 7 bases, and 12 bases separated the two germline ends. The CDR3 is made up of 13 amino acids. CDR3 sequence (DNA): TGTGCCAGCAGTCTCATTGCTGTCGGGGAGCTGTTTTTT. This sequence encodes CASSLIAVGELFF.

The genes are TRBV6-5 and TRBJ1-3; tentatively, D is TRBD1 (5 bases). V lost 0 bases to trimming and J lost 5 bases, with 11 bases between them. From germline, CDR1 is MNHEY and CDR2 SVGAGI. CDR3 length equals 15 residues. The CDR3 reads CASSYSTGARNTIYF. The CDR3 nucleotides are TGTGCCAGCAGTTACTCGACCGGGGCCAGAAACACCATATATTTT.

The chain combines TRBV11-2 with TRBJ1-1; possibly TRBD1 for D (5 bases). The V end was cut by 11 bases, the J end by 2 bases, with 15 bases between. The CDR3 contains 13 residues. Germline values: CDR1 SGHAT, CDR2 FQNNGV. CDR3 amino acids: CAGGRQLNTEAFF. The CDR3 DNA reads as TGTGCCGGGGGGAGGCAGTTAAACACTGAAGCTTTCTTT.

The chain carries TRBV3-1 (or the pseudogene TRBV3-2) and TRBJ2-7; D ambiguous. V was trimmed by 1 base and J by 2 bases, leaving 9 bases between them. CDR1 LGHDT and CDR2 YNNKEL come from the germline V gene (reference sequence). This CDR3 is built from 14 residues. The CDR3 bases are TGTGCCAGCAGCCAAGTGCCGGGTCCCTACGAGCAGTACTTC. It codes for CASSQVPGPYEQYF.

The rearrangement joins TRBV11-2 to TRBJ2-7; 7 bases align to TRBD2. The length of the CDR3 is 14 residues. Germline CDR1 and CDR2: SGHAT and FQNNGV. After removal of 4 bases from V and 4 bases from J, the junction contained 7 bases not matched to a gene. CDR3 sequence reads: CASSSGLSLYEQYF. The CDR3 DNA is TGTGCCAGCAGCTCGGGACTATCCCTATACGAGCAGTACTTC.

The CDR3 DNA sequence: TGTGCCTGGAATCTGGAACCTGCGGGGAATTCACCCCTCCACTTT. Translation gives CAWNLEPAGNSPLHF. The chain links TRBV30 to TRBJ1-6; D remains unclear. The CDR3 consists of 15 residues. V was cut by 4 bases and J by 7 bases, with 17 bases left in between. Germline V gene lookup returns CDR1 GTSNPN and CDR2 SVGIG (reference sequence).

Remarks on this clone: At the DNA level, this CDR3 is encoded by other sequences in the same sample as well. The CDR3 nucleotides are TGTGCCAGCTCACCTTCTGAGAACACTGAAGCTTTCTTT. This codes for CASSPSENTEAFF. This sequence joins TRBV18 and TRBJ1-1; D gene ambiguous. CDR1 is KGHSH, CDR2 LQKENI, per germline. V lost 3 bases and J 1 base, leaving 6 bases between the germline ends. The CDR3 is 13 residues long.

The V and J genes are TRBV21-1 and TRBJ2-7; the D call TRBD1 from the table was never checked on the DNA. TRBV21-1 is noted as a pseudogene. The CDR3 runs to 12 residues. The chain's CDR3 is CASSKSVRGGYF. The CDR3 DNA is TGTGCCAGCAGCAAATCGGTTAGGGGTGGATACTTC.

This clone was found a few times. The rearrangement uses TRBV7-9 and TRBJ2-7; D possibly uses TRBD1 or TRBD2 (5 bases each). Germline CDR1 is SEHNR and CDR2 is FQNEAQ (reference sequence). Trimming took off 0 bases at V and 3 bases at J, with 12 bases between the two ends. The CDR3 length is 15 residues. The CDR3, as DNA: TGTGCCAGCAGCTTAGCTGAGGGGCGAGGCTACGAGCAGTACTTC. This sequence encodes CASSLAEGRGYEQYF.

The rearrangement uses TRBV6-5 and TRBJ1-5, with D maybe TRBD1 (6 bases). The CDR3 sequence is 15 residues long. Germline V gives CDR1 MNHEY, CDR2 SVGAGI. V dropped 4 bases and J dropped 2 bases, with 12 bases sitting between them. CDR3 protein: CASSLGAGGNQPQHF. The CDR3 region has the DNA TGTGCCAGCAGTTTGGGGGCTGGGGGCAATCAGCCCCAGCATTTT.

The chain uses TRBV10-2 and TRBJ2-3; D call uncertain. The CDR3 totals 14 residues. CDR1 and CDR2 from the germline V gene are WSHSY and SAAADI. The ends were cut back, 7 bases at V and 1 base at J, with 12 bases in the middle. CDR3 in amino acids: CASKKHDGTDTQYF. DNA for the CDR3: TGCGCCAGCAAAAAACACGACGGCACAGATACGCAGTATTTT.

This sequence joins TRBV27 and TRBJ2-1, with D perhaps TRBD1 (6 bases). This CDR3 is 13 amino acids long. The V end lost 5 bases, the J end lost 7 bases, and 12 bases lay between the germline ends. The germline CDR1 and CDR2 sequences are MNHEY and SMNVEV (reference sequence). The CDR3 DNA reads as TGTGCCAGCAGTAAAGACAGGCCGAATGAGCAGTTCTTC. Its protein is CASSKDRPNEQFF.

The chain carries TRBV5-1 and TRBJ2-5; D unclear. Trimming removed 0 bases from V and 5 bases from J, with 14 bases in between. CDR1 and CDR2 from the germline V gene are SGHRS and YFSETQ. The CDR3 contains 15 residues. Here the CDR3 reads CASSLVRPLRETQYF. The CDR3 region has the DNA TGCGCCAGCAGCTTGGTTCGTCCCTTGAGGGAGACCCAGTACTTC.

The V and J genes are TRBV6-6 and TRBJ1-1; D not certain. This CDR3 contains 16 residues. With 0 bases removed from V and 0 bases from J, the gap between germline ends came to 11 bases. Per the germline V gene, CDR1 is MNHNY and CDR2 is SVGAGI (reference sequence). The CDR3 region is CASSYSPGGMNTEAFF. Here the CDR3 DNA reads TGTGCCAGCAGTTACTCCCCAGGAGGGATGAACACTGAAGCTTTCTTT.

The genes are TRBV3-1 (or the pseudogene TRBV3-2) and TRBJ2-2; tentative D call: TRBD2 (6 bases). There are 14 residues in the CDR3. Trimming removed 1 base from V and 4 bases from J, with 7 bases in between. Germline V gives CDR1 LGHDT, CDR2 YNNKEL (reference sequence). The CDR3 bases are TGTGCCAGCAGCCAAGGGACTACCACCGGGGAGCTGTTTTTT. Its translation: CASSQGTTTGELFF.

This clone was seen just once. The chain has TRBV13 and TRBJ1-6, with 9 bases aligning to TRBD1. V trimming: 7 bases; J trimming: 6 bases; junction bases outside the gene matches: 13. The CDR3 is made up of 17 amino acids. Germline CDR1 and CDR2: PRHDT and FYEKMQ (reference sequence). This CDR3 reads CASTRLGTGKGNSPLHF. The CDR3, as DNA: TGTGCCAGCACCCGATTGGGGACAGGGAAGGGTAATTCACCCCTCCACTTT.

There are a few counts of this clone. The genes are TRBV2 and TRBJ2-5; 12 bases fit TRBD1. There are 16 residues in the CDR3. V dropped 1 base and J dropped 6; count of bases not matched to a gene: 6. Germline values: CDR1 SNHLY, CDR2 FYNNEI. The CDR3, as DNA: TGTGCCAGCAGTGAAGGACCGGGACAGGGGGCGAAGACCCAGTACTTC. It codes for CASSEGPGQGAKTQYF.

This clone appeared a single time. The chain employs TRBV4-2 and TRBJ1-2; possible D gene TRBD1, 6 bases. V shed 0 bases and J shed 5 bases, with 13 bases lying between them. Germline V lookup: CDR1 LGHNA, CDR2 YNFKEQ. This CDR3 spans 15 amino acids. The CDR3 here is CASSQEGGAGYGYTF. The CDR3 DNA reads as TGTGCCAGCAGCCAAGAAGGGGGGGCAGGATATGGCTACACCTTC.

The chain links TRBV2 to TRBJ1-5; D gene uncertain. This CDR3 spans 13 amino acids. Germline CDR1 SNHLY, CDR2 FYNNEI. V was clipped by 5 bases and J by 7 bases, with 12 bases between them. In nucleotides, the CDR3 is TGTGCCAGCAGTAAAACGGAAGGGCAGCCCCAGCATTTT. It specifies CASSKTEGQPQHF.